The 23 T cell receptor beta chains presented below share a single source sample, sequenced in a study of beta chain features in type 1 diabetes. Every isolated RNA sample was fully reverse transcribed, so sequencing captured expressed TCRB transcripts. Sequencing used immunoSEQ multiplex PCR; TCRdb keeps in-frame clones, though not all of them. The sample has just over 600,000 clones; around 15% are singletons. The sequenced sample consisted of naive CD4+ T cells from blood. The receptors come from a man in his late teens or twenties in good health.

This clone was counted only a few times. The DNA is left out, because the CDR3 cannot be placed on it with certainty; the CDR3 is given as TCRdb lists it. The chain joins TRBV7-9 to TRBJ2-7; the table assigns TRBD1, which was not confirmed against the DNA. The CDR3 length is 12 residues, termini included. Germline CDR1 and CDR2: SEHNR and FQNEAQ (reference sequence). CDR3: CASSLVGPGSDF.

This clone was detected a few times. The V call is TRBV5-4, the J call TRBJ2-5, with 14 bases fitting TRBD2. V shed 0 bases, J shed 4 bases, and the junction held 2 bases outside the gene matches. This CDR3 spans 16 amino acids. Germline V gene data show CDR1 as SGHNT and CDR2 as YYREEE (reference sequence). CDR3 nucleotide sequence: TGTGCCAGCAGCTTGGTGGGGACTAGCGGGAGAGAGACCCAGTACTTC. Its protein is CASSLVGTSGRETQYF.

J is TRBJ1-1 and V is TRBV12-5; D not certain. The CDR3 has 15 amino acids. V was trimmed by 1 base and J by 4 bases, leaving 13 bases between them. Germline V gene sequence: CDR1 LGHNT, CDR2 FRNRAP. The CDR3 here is CASGLGLGVGTEAFF. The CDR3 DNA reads TGTGCTAGTGGTTTGGGCCTCGGGGTTGGCACTGAAGCTTTCTTT.

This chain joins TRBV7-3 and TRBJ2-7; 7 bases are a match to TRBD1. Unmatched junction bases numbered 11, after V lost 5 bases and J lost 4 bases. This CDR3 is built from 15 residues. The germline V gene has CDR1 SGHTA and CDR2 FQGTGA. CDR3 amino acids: CASSPSRDSRYEQYF. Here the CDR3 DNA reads TGTGCCAGCAGCCCCTCAAGGGACAGTAGATACGAGCAGTACTTC.

The CDR3 sequence is CATRIEGARGYTF. DNA of the CDR3: TGTGCCACCAGGATAGAAGGGGCCCGCGGCTACACCTTC. The chain employs TRBV15 and TRBJ1-2, with D possibly being TRBD1 (5 bases). CDR1 is LNHNV, CDR2 YYDKDF, per germline (reference sequence). The CDR3 runs to 13 residues. V was cut by 6 bases and J by 8 bases, with 16 bases left in between.

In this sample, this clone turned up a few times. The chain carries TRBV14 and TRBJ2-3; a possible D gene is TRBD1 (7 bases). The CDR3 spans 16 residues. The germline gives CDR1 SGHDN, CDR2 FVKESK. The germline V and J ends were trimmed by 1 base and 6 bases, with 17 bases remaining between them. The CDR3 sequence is CASSQGVQGTSDTQYF. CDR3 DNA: TGTGCCAGCAGCCAAGGTGTACAGGGGACTTCCGATACGCAGTATTTT.

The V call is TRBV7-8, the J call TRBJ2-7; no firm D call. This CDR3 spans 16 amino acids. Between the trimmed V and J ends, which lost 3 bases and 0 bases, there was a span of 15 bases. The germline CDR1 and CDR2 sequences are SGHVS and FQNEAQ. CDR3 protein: CASSFLGGRVSYEQYF. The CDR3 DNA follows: TGTGCCAGCAGCTTTCTCGGTGGGCGCGTCTCCTACGAGCAGTACTTC.

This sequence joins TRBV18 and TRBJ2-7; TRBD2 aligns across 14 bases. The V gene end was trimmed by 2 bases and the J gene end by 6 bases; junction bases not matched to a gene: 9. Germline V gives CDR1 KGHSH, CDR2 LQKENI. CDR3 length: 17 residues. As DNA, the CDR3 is TGTGCCAGCTCACCAATCCTTGGACTAGCGGGAGGCGGCGAGCAGTACTTC. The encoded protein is CASSPILGLAGGGEQYF.

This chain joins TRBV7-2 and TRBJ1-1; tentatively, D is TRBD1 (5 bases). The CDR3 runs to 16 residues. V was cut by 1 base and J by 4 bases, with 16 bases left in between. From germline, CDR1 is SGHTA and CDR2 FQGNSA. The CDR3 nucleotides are TGTGCCAGCAGCTTAGGGAGGAGCGGGGGTGGCACTGAAGCTTTCTTT. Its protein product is CASSLGRSGGGTEAFF.

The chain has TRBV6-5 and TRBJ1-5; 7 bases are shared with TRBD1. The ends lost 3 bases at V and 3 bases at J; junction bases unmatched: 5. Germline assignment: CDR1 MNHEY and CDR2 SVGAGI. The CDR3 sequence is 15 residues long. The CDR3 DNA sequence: TGTGCCAGCAGTTATTCAACAGGGGTCAATCAGCCCCAGCATTTT. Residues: CASSYSTGVNQPQHF.

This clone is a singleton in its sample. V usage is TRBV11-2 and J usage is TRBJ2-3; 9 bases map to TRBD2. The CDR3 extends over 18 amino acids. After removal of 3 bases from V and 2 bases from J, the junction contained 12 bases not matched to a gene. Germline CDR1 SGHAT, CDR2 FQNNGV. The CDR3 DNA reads TGTGCCAGCAGCTTCCCCAAGAGGGGCGGGAGGGTCACAGATACGCAGTATTTT. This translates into CASSFPKRGGRVTDTQYF.

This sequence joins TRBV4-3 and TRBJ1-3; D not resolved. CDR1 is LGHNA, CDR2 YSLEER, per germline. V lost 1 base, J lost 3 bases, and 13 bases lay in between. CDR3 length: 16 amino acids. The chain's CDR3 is CASSQVKAGRGNTIYF. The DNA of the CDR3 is TGCGCCAGCAGCCAAGTCAAAGCAGGTCGTGGAAACACCATATATTTT.

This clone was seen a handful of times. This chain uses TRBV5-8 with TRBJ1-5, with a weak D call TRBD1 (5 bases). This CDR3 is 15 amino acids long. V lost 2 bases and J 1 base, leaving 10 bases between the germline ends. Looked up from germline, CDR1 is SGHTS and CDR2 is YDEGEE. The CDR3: CASSFWGESNQPQHF. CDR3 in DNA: TGTGCCAGCAGCTTTTGGGGCGAAAGCAATCAGCCCCAGCATTTT. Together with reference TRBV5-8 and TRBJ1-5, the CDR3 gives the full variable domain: EAGVTQSPTHLIKTRGQQATLRCSPISGHTSVYWYQQALGLGLQFLLWYDEGEERNRGNFPPRFSGRQFPNYSSELNVNALELEDSALYLCASSFWGESNQPQHFGDGTRLSIL.

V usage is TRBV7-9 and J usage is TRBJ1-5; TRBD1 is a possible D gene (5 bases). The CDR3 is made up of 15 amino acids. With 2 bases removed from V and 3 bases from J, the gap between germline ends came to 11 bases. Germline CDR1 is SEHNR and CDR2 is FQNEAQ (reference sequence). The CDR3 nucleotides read TGTGCCAGCAGCTTAACGGGACCCAACAATCAGCCCCAGCATTTT. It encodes CASSLTGPNNQPQHF.

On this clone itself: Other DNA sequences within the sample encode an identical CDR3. The DNA for the CDR3 is TGTGCCAGCAGTGACCGGGGTGGCAATCAGCCCCAGCATTTT. This translates into CASSDRGGNQPQHF. The chain combines TRBV6-5 with TRBJ1-5, with unresolved D. CDR1 MNHEY and CDR2 SVGAGI come from the germline V gene. V was clipped by 5 bases and J by 2 bases, with 10 bases between them. This CDR3 is 14 amino acids long.

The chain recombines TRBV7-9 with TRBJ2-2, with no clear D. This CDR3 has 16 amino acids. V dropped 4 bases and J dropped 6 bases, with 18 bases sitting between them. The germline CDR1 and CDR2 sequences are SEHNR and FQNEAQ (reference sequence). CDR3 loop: CASSSFLFGQSGELFF. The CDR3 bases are TGTGCCAGCAGCTCGTTCCTTTTTGGGCAGTCCGGGGAGCTGTTTTTT.

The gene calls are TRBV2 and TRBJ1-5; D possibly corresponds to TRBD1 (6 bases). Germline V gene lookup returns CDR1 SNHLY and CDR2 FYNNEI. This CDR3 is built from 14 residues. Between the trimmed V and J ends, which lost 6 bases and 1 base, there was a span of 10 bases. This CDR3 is CASRNRESNQPQHF. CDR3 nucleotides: TGTGCCAGCAGAAACAGGGAAAGCAATCAGCCCCAGCATTTT.

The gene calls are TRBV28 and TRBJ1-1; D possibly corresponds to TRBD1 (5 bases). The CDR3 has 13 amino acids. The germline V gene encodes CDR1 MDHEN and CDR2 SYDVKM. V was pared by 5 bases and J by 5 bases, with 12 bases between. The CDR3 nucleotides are TGTGCCAGCAGTCGCAGGGAGGTAACTGAAGCTTTCTTT. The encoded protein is CASSRREVTEAFF.

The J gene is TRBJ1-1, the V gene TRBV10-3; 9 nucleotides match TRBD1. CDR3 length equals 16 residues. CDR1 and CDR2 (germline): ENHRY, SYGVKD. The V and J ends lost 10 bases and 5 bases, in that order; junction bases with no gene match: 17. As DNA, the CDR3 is TGTGCCACCGACAAGCTGCGGACAGGGGATGATACTGAAGCTTTCTTT. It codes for CATDKLRTGDDTEAFF.

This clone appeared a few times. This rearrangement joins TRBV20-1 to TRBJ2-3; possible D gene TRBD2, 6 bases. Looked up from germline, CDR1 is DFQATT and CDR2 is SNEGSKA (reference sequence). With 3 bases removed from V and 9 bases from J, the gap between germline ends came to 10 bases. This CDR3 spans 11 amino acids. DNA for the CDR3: TGCAGTGCTAGTAGGGCGGGGACGCAGTATTTT. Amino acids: CSASRAGTQYF.

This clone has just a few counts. The CDR3, as DNA: TGCGCCAGCAGCTGGAACTCGATAGGGTCCGGGGAGCTGTTTTTT. Amino acids: CASSWNSIGSGELFF. This chain connects TRBV5-1 to TRBJ2-2; no firm D call. Germline assignment: CDR1 SGHRS and CDR2 YFSETQ. CDR3 length: 15 amino acids. Deletions cut 3 bases from V and 6 bases from J, with 15 bases between. Supplemented by reference TRBV5-1 and TRBJ2-2, the full variable domain reads KAGVTQTPRYLIKTRGQQVTLSCSPISGHRSVSWYQQTPGQGLQFLFEYFSETQRNKGNFPGRFSGRQFSNSRSEMNVSTLELGDSALYLCASSWNSIGSGELFFGEGSRLTVL.

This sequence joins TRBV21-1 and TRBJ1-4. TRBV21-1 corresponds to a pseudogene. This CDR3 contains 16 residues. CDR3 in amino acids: CASSLSRGTVNEKLFF. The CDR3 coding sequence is TGTGCCAGCAGCCTCTCGCGGGGGACAGTTAATGAAAAACTGTTTTTT.

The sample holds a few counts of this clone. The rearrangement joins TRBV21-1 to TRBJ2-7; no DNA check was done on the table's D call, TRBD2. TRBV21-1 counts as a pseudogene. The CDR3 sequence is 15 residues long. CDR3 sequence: CASSKAGGLTYEQYF. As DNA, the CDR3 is TGTGCCAGCAGCAAAGCCGGGGGACTAACCTACGAGCAGTACTTC.